Sequencing of this T cell receptor (beta chain) was carried out in a study of T-cell memory formation after mild COVID-19. As regards this clonotype: Its antigen is as yet unknown.

5'RACE with constant-segment primers yielded barcoded, UMI-tagged TCR alpha and TCR beta cDNA libraries. TCRdb fed the 5' RACE reads into MiXCR, producing one record per CDR3 protein. The data contain approximately 500,000 distinct CDR3 sequences, 25% of them singletons. Notes on the study in general: That cross-reactive memory joined was suggested by some responding clones appearing in pre-infection memory.

The germline gives CDR1 MNHEY, CDR2 SVGAGI. V lost 0 bases to trimming and J lost 4 bases, with 12 bases between them. The length of the CDR3 is 15 residues. This chain uses TRBV6-5 with TRBJ2-5; tentatively, D is TRBD1 or TRBD2 (5 bases each). This receptor was obtained from an adult woman who had mild COVID-19 (a few samples of this study predate the infection). Cell type and time point are not known. Sequenced material: PBMCs or a T cell subset sorted from them (not recorded which). As DNA, the CDR3 is TGTGCCAGCAGTTACTCGAAGGCAGGGAGAGAGACCCAGTACTTC. This encodes CASSYSKAGRETQYF.